The source of this TCR beta chain is a study of blood T cell repertoires in COVID-19. The wider study: PBMCs, B-cell-depleted T cells, or T cells were the source of the cDNA or gDNA that made up the material.

Study processing details: Reference gene primer amplification in the assay estimated nucleated cell counts. The repertoire was sequenced with immunoSEQ multiplex PCR; TCRdb's copy has only in-frame clones and lacks some. The D gene and trimming were derived from the DNA, and the V and J assignments and clone size from that table. The table has 65,000 to 85,000 clones, around 88% seen once; the top ten hold 6% to 6.5%. The length of the CDR3 is 17 residues. V lost 0 bases and J lost 1; bases outside the gene matches: 5. CDR1 and CDR2 from the germline V gene are SGHRS and YFSETQ. Seattle enrolled patients during active infection and tracked them longitudinally.

Sequenced material: peripheral blood. The chain recombines TRBV5-1 with TRBJ2-3; TRBD2 agrees at 10 bases. The clonotype comes from a man older than 75 with COVID-19, enrolled during active disease. The CDR3 is CASSLEGGTSGTDTQYF. As DNA, the CDR3 is TGCGCCAGCAGCTTGGAAGGTGGGACTAGCGGCACAGATACGCAGTATTTT. The whole variable domain, remainder taken from reference TRBV5-1 and TRBJ2-3, is KAGVTQTPRYLIKTRGQQVTLSCSPISGHRSVSWYQQTPGQGLQFLFEYFSETQRNKGNFPGRFSGRQFSNSRSEMNVSTLELGDSALYLCASSLEGGTSGTDTQYFGPGTRLTVL.